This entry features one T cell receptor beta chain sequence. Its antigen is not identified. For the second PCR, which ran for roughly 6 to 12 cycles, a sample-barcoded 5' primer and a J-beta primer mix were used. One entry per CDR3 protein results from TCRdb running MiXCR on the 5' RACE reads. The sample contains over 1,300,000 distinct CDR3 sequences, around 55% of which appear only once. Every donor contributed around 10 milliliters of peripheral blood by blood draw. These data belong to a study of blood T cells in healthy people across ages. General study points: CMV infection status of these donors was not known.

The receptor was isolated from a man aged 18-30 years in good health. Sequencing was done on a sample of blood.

CDR3 loop: CASSSGEGNEQYF. CDR3 sequence (DNA): TGTGCCAGCAGTTCTGGGGAGGGCAACGAGCAGTACTTC. The chain uses TRBV28 and TRBJ2-4, with 7 positions matching TRBD2. The J call may be mistaken, given a closer DNA end match to TRBJ2-7. This CDR3 has 13 amino acids. The germline gives CDR1 MDHEN, CDR2 SYDVKM.